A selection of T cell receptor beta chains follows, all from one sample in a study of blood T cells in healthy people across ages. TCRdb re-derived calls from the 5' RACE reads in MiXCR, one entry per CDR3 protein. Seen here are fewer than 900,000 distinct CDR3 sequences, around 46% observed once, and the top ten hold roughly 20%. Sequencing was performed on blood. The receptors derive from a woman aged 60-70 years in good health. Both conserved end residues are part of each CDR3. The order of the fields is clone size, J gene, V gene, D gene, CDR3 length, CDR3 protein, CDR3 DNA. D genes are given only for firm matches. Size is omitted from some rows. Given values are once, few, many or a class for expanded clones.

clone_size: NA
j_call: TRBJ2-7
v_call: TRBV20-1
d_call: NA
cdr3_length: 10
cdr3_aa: CSARLDEQYF
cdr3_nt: TGCAGTGCTAGATTGGACGAGCAGTACTTC

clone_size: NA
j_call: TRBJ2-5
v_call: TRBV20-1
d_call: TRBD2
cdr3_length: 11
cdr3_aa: CSGAGAREQYF
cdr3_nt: TGCAGTGGCGCGGGAGCGAGGGAGCAGTACTTC

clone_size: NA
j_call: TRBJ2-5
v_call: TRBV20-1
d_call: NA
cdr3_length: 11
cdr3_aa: CSARRQETQYF
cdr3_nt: TGCAGTGCGAGACGGCAAGAGACCCAGTACTTC

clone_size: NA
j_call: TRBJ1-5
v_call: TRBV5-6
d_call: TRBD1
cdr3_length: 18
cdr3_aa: CASSLGDRGGRGNQPQHF
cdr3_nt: TGTGCCAGCAGCTTGGGGGACAGGGGAGGACGAGGCAATCAGCCCCAGCATTTT

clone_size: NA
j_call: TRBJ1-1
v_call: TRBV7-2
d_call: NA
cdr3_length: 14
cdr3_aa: CASSSAIVNTEAFF
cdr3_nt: TGTGCCAGCAGCTCGGCAATTGTGAACACTGAAGCTTTCTTT

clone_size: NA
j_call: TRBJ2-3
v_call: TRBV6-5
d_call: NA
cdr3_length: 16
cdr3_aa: CASSYSMEGGTDTQYF
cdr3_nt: TGTGCCAGCAGTTACTCGATGGAGGGGGGCACAGATACGCAGTATTTT

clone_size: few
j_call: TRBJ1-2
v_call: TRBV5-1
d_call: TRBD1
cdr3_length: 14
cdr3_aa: CASSLTQGAEGYTF
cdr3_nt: TGCGCCAGCAGTTTGACTCAGGGGGCGGAAGGCTACACCTTC

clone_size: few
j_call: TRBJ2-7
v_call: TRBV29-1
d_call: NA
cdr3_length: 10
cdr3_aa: CSVADYEQYF
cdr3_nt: TGCAGCGTTGCAGACTACGAGCAGTACTTC

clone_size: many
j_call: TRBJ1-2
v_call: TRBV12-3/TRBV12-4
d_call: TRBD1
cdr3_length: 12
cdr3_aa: CASSRQGHGYTF
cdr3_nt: TGTGCCAGCAGTCGACAGGGTCATGGCTACACCTTC

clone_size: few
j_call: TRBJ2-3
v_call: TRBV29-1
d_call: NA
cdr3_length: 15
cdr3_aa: CSVKRRGGGTDTQYF
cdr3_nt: TGCAGCGTCAAGAGGAGGGGAGGCGGCACAGATACGCAGTATTTT

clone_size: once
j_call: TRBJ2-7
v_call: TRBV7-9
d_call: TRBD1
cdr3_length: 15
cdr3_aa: CASSSGTGRSYEQYF
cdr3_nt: TGTGCCAGCAGCTCGGGGACAGGCAGATCCTACGAGCAGTACTTC

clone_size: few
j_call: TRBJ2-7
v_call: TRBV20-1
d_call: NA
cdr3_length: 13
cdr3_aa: CSAREANIYEQYF
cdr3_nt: TGCAGTGCTAGAGAGGCCAACATCTACGAGCAGTACTTC

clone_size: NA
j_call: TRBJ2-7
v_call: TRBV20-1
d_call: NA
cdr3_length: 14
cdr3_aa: CSRQDLLGAYEQYF
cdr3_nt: TGCAGTCGCCAAGACCTTCTGGGAGCCTACGAGCAGTACTTC

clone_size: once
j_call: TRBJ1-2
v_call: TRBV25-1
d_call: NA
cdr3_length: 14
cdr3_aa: CASSEFNSGQGYTF
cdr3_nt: TGTGCCAGCAGTGAATTTAATTCAGGCCAAGGCTACACCTTC

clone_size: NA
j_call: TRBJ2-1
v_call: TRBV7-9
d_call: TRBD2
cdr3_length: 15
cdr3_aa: CASSYYSGGDNEQFF
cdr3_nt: TGTGCCAGCAGCTACTATAGCGGGGGAGACAATGAGCAGTTCTTC

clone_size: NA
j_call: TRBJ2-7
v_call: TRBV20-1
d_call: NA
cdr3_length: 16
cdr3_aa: CSARDGRRRGRNEQYF
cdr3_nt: TGCAGTGCTAGAGATGGCCGAAGACGAGGTAGAAACGAGCAGTACTTC

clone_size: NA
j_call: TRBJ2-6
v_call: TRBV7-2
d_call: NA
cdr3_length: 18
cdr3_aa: CASSLVGGFSSGANVLTF
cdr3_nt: TGTGCCAGCAGCTTAGTGGGCGGATTCAGCTCTGGGGCCAACGTCCTGACTTTC

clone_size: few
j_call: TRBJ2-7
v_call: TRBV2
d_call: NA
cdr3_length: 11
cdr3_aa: CASGDSYEQYF
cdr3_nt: TGTGCCAGCGGAGATTCCTACGAGCAGTACTTC

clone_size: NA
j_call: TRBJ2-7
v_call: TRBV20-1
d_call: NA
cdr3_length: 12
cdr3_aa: CSAFTYSYEQYF
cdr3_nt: TGCAGTGCCTTTACCTACTCCTACGAGCAGTACTTC

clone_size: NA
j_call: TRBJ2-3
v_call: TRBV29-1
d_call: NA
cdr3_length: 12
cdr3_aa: CSVEGTTDTQYF
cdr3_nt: TGCAGCGTTGAGGGCACCACAGATACGCAGTATTTT

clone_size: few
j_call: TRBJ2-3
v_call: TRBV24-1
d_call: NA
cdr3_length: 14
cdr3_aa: CATGDTGARDTQYF
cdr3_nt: TGTGCCACCGGAGATACGGGAGCGAGAGATACGCAGTATTTT

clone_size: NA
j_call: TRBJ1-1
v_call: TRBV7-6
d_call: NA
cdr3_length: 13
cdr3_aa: CASSSGAGMMAFF
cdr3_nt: TGTGCCAGCAGCTCCGGGGCAGGGATGATGGCTTTCTTT

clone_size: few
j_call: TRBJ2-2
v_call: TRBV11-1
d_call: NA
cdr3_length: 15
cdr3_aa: CASSLTLLGTGELFF
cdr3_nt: TGTGCCAGCAGCTTAACCCTTTTAGGCACCGGGGAGCTGTTTTTT

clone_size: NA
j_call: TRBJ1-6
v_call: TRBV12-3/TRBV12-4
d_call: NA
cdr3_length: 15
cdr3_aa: CASSFSDSYNSPLHF
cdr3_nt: TGTGCCAGCAGTTTTTCGGACTCCTATAATTCACCCCTCCACTTT

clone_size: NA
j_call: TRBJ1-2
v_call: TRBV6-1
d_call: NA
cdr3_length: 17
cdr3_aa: CASRSTGSNSMSYGYTF
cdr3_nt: TGTGCCAGCAGGTCCACAGGATCGAACAGTATGAGCTATGGCTACACCTTC

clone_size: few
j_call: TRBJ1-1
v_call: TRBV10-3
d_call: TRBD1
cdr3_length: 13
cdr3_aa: CAILGTANTEAFF
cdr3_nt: TGTGCCATCCTAGGGACAGCGAACACTGAAGCTTTCTTT

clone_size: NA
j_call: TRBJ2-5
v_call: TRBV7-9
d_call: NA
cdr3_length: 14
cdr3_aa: CASSLRLSAETQYF
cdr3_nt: TGTGCCAGCAGCCTTCGACTCTCCGCGGAGACCCAGTACTTC

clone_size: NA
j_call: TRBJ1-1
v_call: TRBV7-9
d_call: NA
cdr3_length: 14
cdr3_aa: CASSKGDMNTEAFF
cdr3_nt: TGTGCCAGCAGCAAAGGGGATATGAACACTGAAGCTTTCTTT

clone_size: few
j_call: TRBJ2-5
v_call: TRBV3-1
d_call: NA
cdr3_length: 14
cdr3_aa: CASSHSGYKETQYF
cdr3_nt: TGTGCCAGCAGCCACAGCGGATATAAAGAGACCCAGTACTTC

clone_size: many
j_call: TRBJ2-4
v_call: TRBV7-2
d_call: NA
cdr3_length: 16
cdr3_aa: CASSSIGQIAKNIQYF
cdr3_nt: TGTGCCAGCAGCTCTATTGGACAGATAGCCAAAAACATTCAGTACTTC

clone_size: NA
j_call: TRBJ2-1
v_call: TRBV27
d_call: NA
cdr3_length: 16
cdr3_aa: CASSLRDASSYNEQFF
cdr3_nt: TGTGCCAGCAGTCTACGGGACGCTAGCTCCTACAATGAGCAGTTCTTC

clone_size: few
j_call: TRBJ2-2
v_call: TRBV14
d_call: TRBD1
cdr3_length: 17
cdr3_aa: CASSLYTGTGNTGELFF
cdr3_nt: TGTGCCAGCAGCCTTTATACCGGGACAGGGAACACCGGGGAGCTGTTTTTT

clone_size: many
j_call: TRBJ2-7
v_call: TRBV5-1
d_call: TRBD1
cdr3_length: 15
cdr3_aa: CASSLGTGVSYEQYF
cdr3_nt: TGTGCCAGCAGTCTAGGGACAGGAGTCTCCTACGAGCAGTACTTC

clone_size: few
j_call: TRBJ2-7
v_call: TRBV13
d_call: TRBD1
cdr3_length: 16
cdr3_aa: CASSFGQGSRSYEQYF
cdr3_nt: TGTGCCAGCAGCTTTGGACAGGGTAGTAGGTCCTACGAGCAGTACTTC

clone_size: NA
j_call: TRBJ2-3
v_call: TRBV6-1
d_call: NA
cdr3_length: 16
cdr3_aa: CASSEEWRGLTDTQYF
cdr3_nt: TGTGCCAGCAGTGAAGAATGGCGTGGTCTCACAGATACGCAGTATTTT

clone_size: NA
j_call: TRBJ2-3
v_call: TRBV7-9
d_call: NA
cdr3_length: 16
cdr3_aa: CASSLETDSIKDTQYF
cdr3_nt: TGTGCCAGCAGCTTAGAGACAGATAGTATCAAAGATACGCAGTATTTT

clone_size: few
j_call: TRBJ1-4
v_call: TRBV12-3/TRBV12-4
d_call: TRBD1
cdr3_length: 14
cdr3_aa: CASSLGTGGKKLFF
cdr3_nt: TGTGCCAGCAGTTTAGGGACAGGGGGCAAGAAACTGTTTTTT

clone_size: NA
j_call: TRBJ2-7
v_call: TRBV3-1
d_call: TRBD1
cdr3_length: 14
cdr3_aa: CASKKTGGFDEQYF
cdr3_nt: TGTGCCAGCAAGAAAACAGGGGGCTTCGACGAGCAGTACTTC

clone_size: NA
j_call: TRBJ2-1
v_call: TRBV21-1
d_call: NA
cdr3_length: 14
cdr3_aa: CASSGRQGDDEQFF
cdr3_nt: TGTGCCAGCAGCGGAAGACAGGGGGACGATGAGCAGTTCTTC

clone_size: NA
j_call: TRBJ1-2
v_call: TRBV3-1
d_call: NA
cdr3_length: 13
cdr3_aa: CASSHPGGQGYTF
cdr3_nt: TGTGCCAGCAGCCACCCCGGGGGGCAAGGCTACACCTTC